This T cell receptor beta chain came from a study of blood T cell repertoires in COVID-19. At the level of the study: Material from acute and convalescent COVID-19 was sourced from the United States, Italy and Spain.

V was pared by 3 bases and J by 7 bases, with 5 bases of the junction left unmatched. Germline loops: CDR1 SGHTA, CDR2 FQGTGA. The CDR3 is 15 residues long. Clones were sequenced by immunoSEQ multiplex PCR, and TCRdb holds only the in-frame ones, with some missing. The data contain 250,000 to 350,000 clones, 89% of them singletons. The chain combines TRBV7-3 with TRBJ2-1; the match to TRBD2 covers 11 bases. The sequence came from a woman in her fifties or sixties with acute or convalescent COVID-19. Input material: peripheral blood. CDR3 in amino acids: CASSLGSGRVNEQFF. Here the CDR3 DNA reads TGTGCCAGCAGCTTGGGTAGCGGGAGGGTGAATGAGCAGTTCTTC.